Listed below are T cell receptor beta chains from one sample, sequenced in a study of cytomegalovirus exposure and HLA in healthy donors. Here immunoSEQ multiplex PCR was the method, and the copy in TCRdb shows in-frame clones only, minus some. The sample lists 200,000 to 250,000 clones, around 83% occurring once. Sequencing input: PBMCs. The receptor source for this set is a girl aged 2 to 9 in good health and CMV-seronegative. CDR3s include the opening cysteine and the closing phenylalanine or tryptophan. The D gene is left open where the match is weak. Rows may omit the clone size; those that give it use once, few, many or a size class.

d_call,j_call,clone_size,v_call,cdr3_aa,cdr3_nt
-,TRBJ2-5,-,TRBV5-4,CASSLRGPQETQYF,TGTGCCAGCAGCTTGAGGGGTCCCCAAGAGACCCAGTACTTC
TRBD1,TRBJ2-7,-,TRBV5-1,CASSSYGTGVSYEQYF,TGCGCCAGCAGCTCTTACGGGACAGGGGTCTCCTACGAGCAGTACTTC
-,TRBJ1-1,-,TRBV4-1,CASSPSTVPTEAFF,TGCGCCAGCAGCCCCTCGACAGTTCCCACTGAAGCTTTCTTT
TRBD1,TRBJ1-1,-,TRBV6-5,CASSYTGTGRTEAFF,TGTGCCAGCAGTTACACCGGGACAGGGAGGACTGAAGCTTTCTTT
-,TRBJ2-1,few,TRBV5-1,CASSIPPTNNEQFF,TGCGCCAGCAGCATACCTCCGACTAACAATGAGCAGTTCTTC
-,TRBJ1-2,-,TRBV5-4,CASRGIPGANYGYTF,TGTGCCAGCAGAGGTATCCCAGGGGCCAACTATGGCTACACCTTC
TRBD1,TRBJ2-7,-,TRBV6-5,CASSYSGTGLYEQYF,TGTGCCAGCAGTTACTCCGGGACAGGGCTCTACGAGCAGTACTTC
TRBD2,TRBJ2-2,-,TRBV29-1,CSVETGLAYTGELFF,TGCAGCGTTGAAACTGGACTAGCGTACACCGGGGAGCTGTTTTTT
TRBD2,TRBJ2-1,-,TRBV5-1,CASSLGASGRVNEQFF,TGCGCCAGCAGCTTGGGAGCTAGCGGGAGGGTCAATGAGCAGTTCTTC
TRBD2,TRBJ2-3,once,TRBV11-2,CASSLAGPGGAGTDTQYF,TGTGCCAGCAGCTTAGCCGGCCCCGGGGGGGCAGGGACAGATACGCAGTATTTT
TRBD1,TRBJ1-1,-,TRBV5-1,CASSLVGQGWGTEAFF,TGCGCCAGCAGCTTGGTAGGACAGGGCTGGGGCACTGAAGCTTTCTTT
-,TRBJ1-5,-,TRBV6-6,CASTPIRDNQPQHF,TGTGCCAGCACTCCAATCCGGGACAATCAGCCCCAGCATTTT
-,TRBJ2-5,-,TRBV30,CAWSGNKETQYF,TGTGCCTGGAGTGGAAACAAAGAGACCCAGTACTTC
TRBD2,TRBJ2-3,-,TRBV27,CASSKGPSGRAAGTDTQYF,TGTGCCAGCAGTAAGGGGCCTAGCGGGAGGGCCGCTGGCACAGATACGCAGTATTTT
-,TRBJ2-4,-,TRBV29-1,CSVGGVLGAWKNIQYF,TGCAGCGTGGGCGGGGTTTTGGGAGCGTGGAAAAACATTCAGTACTTC
TRBD1,TRBJ1-4,few,TRBV4-1,CASSQDVGDRFDEKLFF,TGCGCCAGCAGCCAAGATGTCGGGGACAGATTTGATGAAAAACTGTTTTTT
-,TRBJ2-3,-,TRBV9,CASSREGVTDTQYF,TGTGCCAGCAGCCGAGAGGGGGTAACAGATACGCAGTATTTT
-,TRBJ2-7,once,TRBV27,CATSRGLAYEQYF,TGTGCCACCTCCAGGGGCTTAGCCTACGAGCAGTACTTC
TRBD1,TRBJ1-5,-,TRBV2,CASSGGQGRSNQPQHF,TGTGCCAGCAGTGGTGGACAGGGCCGGAGCAATCAGCCCCAGCATTTT
-,TRBJ2-7,-,TRBV5-1,CASVSQVGSEQYF,TGCGCCAGCGTAAGCCAGGTCGGTTCCGAGCAGTACTTC
-,TRBJ1-5,-,TRBV11-2,CASSFTRVGVNQPQHF,TGTGCCAGCAGCTTCACCAGGGTAGGGGTCAATCAGCCCCAGCATTTT
TRBD2,TRBJ2-5,-,TRBV5-4,CASSLAGVSGSQETQYF,TGTGCCAGCAGCCTGGCTGGTGTTAGCGGGTCCCAAGAGACCCAGTACTTC
TRBD1,TRBJ1-1,-,TRBV14,CASSRTMTGATEAFF,TGTGCCAGCAGCCGCACGATGACAGGGGCCACTGAAGCTTTCTTT
TRBD1,TRBJ1-3,-,TRBV4-1,CASRTDRAGNTIYF,TGCGCCAGCAGAACCGACAGGGCTGGAAACACCATATATTTT
TRBD1,TRBJ2-5,-,TRBV7-2,CASSLRRGPIGETQYF,TGTGCCAGCAGCTTACGCAGGGGGCCGATCGGGGAGACCCAGTACTTC
-,TRBJ2-3,once,TRBV30,CAWSIQTDTQYF,TGTGCCTGGAGTATCCAGACAGATACGCAGTATTTT
TRBD1,TRBJ1-2,-,TRBV15,CATSRDLDSAGGTNYGYTF,TGTGCCACCAGCAGAGACCTAGACTCGGCAGGGGGCACAAACTATGGCTACACCTTC
TRBD2,TRBJ2-7,-,TRBV6-1,CASSDPRVGGGSVYEQYF,TGTGCCAGCAGTGACCCTAGGGTTGGGGGAGGGAGCGTCTACGAGCAGTACTTC
TRBD2,TRBJ2-1,-,TRBV30,CAWRPPYVWGLANEQFF,TGTGCCTGGAGGCCACCTTATGTGTGGGGACTAGCGAATGAGCAGTTCTTC
-,TRBJ1-1,once,TRBV30,CAWKLTNTEAFF,TGTGCCTGGAAGTTGACTAACACTGAAGCTTTCTTT
TRBD1,TRBJ1-6,-,TRBV6-1,CASSVQGIGSPLHF,TGTGCCAGCAGTGTACAGGGGATCGGTTCACCCCTCCACTTT
TRBD2,TRBJ2-7,-,TRBV19,CASRGLAGPYEQYF,TGTGCCAGTAGAGGACTAGCGGGGCCCTACGAGCAGTACTTC
-,TRBJ2-3,-,TRBV19,CASSIGQGWGTDTQYF,TGTGCCAGTAGTATTGGGCAGGGTTGGGGTACAGATACGCAGTATTTT
TRBD1,TRBJ2-7,-,TRBV5-1,CASSVGQVSYEQYF,TGCGCCAGCAGCGTGGGACAGGTCTCCTACGAGCAGTACTTC
TRBD2,TRBJ2-1,-,TRBV5-1,CASSLAGLAYNEQFF,TGCGCCAGCAGCTTGGCGGGACTAGCCTACAATGAGCAGTTCTTC
-,TRBJ1-2,few,TRBV5-1,CASSLTANYGYTF,TGCGCCAGCAGCTTGACAGCTAACTATGGCTACACCTTC
TRBD2,TRBJ2-7,-,TRBV4-1,CASSQRTGLAGDYEQYF,TGCGCCAGCAGCCAACGCACGGGACTAGCGGGAGATTACGAGCAGTACTTC
-,TRBJ1-1,once,TRBV5-4,CASSLRGTEAFF,TGTGCCAGCAGCCTGCGGGGAACTGAAGCTTTCTTT
TRBD2,TRBJ2-7,-,TRBV7-9,CASSPGTSGGLQYF,TGTGCCAGCAGCCCTGGGACTAGCGGGGGGCTGCAGTACTTC
-,TRBJ2-2,-,TRBV5-4,CASSLVGAGELFF,TGTGCCAGCAGCTTGGTCGGGGCCGGGGAGCTGTTTTTT
TRBD1,TRBJ2-1,-,TRBV29-1,CSVIFYGQGMHNEQFF,TGCAGCGTTATTTTCTATGGACAGGGGATGCACAATGAGCAGTTCTTC
-,TRBJ1-5,-,TRBV27,CASSFLTDNQPQHF,TGTGCCAGCAGTTTTCTTACAGACAATCAGCCCCAGCATTTT
-,TRBJ2-1,once,TRBV2,CASGKEGEQFF,TGTGCCAGCGGTAAAGAGGGGGAGCAGTTCTTC
-,TRBJ1-5,-,TRBV7-2,CASSLGTGPQHF,TGTGCCAGCAGCTTAGGGACTGGGCCCCAGCATTTT